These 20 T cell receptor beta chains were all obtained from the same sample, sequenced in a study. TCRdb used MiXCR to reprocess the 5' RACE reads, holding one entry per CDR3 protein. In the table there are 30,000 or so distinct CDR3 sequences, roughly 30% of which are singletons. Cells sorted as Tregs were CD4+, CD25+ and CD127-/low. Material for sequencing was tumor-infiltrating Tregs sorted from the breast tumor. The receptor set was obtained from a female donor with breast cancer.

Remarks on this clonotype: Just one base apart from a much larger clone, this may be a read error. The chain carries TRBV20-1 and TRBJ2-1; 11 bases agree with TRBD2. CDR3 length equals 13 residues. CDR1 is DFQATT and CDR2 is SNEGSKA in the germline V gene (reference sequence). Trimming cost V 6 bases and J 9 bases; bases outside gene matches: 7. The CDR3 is CSAGTSGVGEQFF. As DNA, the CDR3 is TGCAGTGCCGGGACTAGCGGCGTGGGTGAGCAGTTCTTC.

CDR3 nucleotide sequence: TGTGCCACCGATATTCAGCGGAACACTGAAGCTTTCTTT. Its translation: CATDIQRNTEAFF. V gene TRBV28 combines with J gene TRBJ1-1; D is undetermined. The germline V gene encodes CDR1 MDHEN and CDR2 SYDVKM. Trimming took off 10 bases at V and 1 base at J, with 13 bases between the two ends. The CDR3 loop spans 13 amino acids. Complete variable domain (other parts from reference TRBV28 and TRBJ1-1): DVKVTQSSRYLVKRTGEKVFLECVQDMDHENMFWYRQDPGLGLRLIYFSYDVKMKEKGDIPEGYSVSREKKERFSLILESASTNQTSMYLCATDIQRNTEAFFGQGTRLTVV.

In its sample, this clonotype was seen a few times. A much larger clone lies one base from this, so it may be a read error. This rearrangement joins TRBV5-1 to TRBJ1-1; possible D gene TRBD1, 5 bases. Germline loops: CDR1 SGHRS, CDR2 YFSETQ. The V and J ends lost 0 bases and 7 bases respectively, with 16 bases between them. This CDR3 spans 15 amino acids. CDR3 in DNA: TGCGCCAGCAGCTTGGCAGGGCAAGAGGGGTATGAAGCTTTCTTT. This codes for CASSLAGQEGYEAFF.

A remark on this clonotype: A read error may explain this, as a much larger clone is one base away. The CDR3 protein is CASSEDRVSYNEQFF. CDR3 DNA: TGTGCCAGCAGTGAGGACAGGGTCTCCTACAATGAGCAGTTCTTC. The rearrangement uses TRBV2 and TRBJ2-1; 8 nucleotides match TRBD1. After removal of 3 bases from V and 0 bases from J, the junction contained 1 base not matched to a gene. Per germline, CDR1 SNHLY and CDR2 FYNNEI. This CDR3 has 15 residues.

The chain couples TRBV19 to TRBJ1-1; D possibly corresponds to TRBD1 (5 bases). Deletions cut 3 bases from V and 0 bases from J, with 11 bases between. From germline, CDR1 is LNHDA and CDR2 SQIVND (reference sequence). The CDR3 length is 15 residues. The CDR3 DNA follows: TGTGCCAGTAGTATCGGGGGACCAATGAACACTGAAGCTTTCTTT. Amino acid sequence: CASSIGGPMNTEAFF. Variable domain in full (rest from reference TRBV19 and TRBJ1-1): DGGITQSPKYLFRKEGQNVTLSCEQNLNHDAMYWYRQDPGQGLRLIYYSQIVNDFQKGDIAEGYSVSREKKESFPLTVTSAQKNPTAFYLCASSIGGPMNTEAFFGQGTRLTVV.

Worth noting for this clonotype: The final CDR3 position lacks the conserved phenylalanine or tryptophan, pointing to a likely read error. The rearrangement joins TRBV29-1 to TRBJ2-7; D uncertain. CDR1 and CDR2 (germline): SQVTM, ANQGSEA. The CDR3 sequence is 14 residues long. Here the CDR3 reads CTAWGSDPGREQYI. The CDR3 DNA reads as TGCACCGCATGGGGATCGGACCCCGGTCGGGAGCAGTACATC.

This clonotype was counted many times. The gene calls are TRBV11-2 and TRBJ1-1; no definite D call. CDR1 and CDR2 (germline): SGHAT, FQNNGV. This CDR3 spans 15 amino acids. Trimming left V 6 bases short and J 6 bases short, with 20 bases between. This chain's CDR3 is CASSSLRGREAEAFF. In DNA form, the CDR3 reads TGTGCCAGCAGTTCCCTCAGAGGAAGGGAGGCTGAAGCTTTCTTT.

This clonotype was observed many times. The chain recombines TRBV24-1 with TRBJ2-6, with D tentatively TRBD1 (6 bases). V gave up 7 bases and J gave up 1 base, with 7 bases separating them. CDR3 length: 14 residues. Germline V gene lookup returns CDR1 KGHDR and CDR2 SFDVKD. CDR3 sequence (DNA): TGTGCCACCAGAGACAGGTCTGGGGCCAACGTCCTGACTTTC. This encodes CATRDRSGANVLTF.

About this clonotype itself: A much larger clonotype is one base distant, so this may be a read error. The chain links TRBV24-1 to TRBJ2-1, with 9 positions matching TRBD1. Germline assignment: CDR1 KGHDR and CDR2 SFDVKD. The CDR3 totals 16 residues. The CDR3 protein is CATGDAGTGKGNEQFF. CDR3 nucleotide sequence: TGTGCCACCGGTGACGCCGGGACAGGGAAAGGCAATGAGCAGTTCTTC.

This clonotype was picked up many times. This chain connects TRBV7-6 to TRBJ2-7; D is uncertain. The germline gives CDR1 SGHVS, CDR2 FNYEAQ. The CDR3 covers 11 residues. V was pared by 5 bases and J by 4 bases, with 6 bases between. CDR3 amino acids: CASSNGYEQYF. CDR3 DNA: TGTGCCAGCAGCAACGGATACGAGCAGTACTTC.

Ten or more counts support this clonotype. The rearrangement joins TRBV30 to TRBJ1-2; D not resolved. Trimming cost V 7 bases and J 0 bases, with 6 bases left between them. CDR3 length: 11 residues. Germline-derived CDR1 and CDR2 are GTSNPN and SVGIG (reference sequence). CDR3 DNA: TGTGCCTCACGAGCTAACTATGGCTACACCTTC. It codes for CASRANYGYTF. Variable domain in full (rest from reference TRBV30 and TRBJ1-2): SQTIHQWPATLVQPVGSPLSLECTVEGTSNPNLYWYRQAAGRGLQLLFYSVGIGQISSEVPQNLSASRPQDRQFILSSKKLLLSDSGFYLCASRANYGYTFGSGTRLTVV.

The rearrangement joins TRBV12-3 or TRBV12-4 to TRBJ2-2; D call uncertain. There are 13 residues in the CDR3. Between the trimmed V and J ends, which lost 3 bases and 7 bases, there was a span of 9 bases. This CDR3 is CASSFQANGELFF. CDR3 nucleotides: TGTGCCAGCAGTTTTCAGGCGAACGGGGAGCTGTTTTTT.

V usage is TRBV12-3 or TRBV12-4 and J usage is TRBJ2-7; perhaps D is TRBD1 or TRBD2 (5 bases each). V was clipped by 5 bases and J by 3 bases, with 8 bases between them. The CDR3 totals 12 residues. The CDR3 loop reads CASSVGGYEQYF. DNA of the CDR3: TGTGCCAGCAGTGTTGGGGGCTACGAGCAGTACTTC.

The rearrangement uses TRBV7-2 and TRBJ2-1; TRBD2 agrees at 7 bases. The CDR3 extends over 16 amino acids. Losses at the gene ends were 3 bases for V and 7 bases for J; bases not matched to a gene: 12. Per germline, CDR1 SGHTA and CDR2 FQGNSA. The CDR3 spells CASSFWGGGPGNEQFF. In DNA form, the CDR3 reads TGTGCCAGCAGCTTTTGGGGGGGAGGGCCAGGGAATGAGCAGTTCTTC.

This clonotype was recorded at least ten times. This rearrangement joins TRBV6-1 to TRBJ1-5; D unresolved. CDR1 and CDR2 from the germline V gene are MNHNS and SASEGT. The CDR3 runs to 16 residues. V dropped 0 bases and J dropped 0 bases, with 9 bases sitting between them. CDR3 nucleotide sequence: TGTGCCAGCAGTGAAGCGCTGCTCTTTAGCAATCAGCCCCAGCATTTT. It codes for CASSEALLFSNQPQHF.

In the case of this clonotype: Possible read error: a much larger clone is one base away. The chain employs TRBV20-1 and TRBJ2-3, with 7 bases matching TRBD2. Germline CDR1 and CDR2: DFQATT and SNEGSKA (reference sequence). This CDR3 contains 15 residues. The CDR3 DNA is TGCAGTGCTGGAGATGTCGAGGGAGGGCCTAATACGCAGTATTTT. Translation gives CSAGDVEGGPNTQYF.

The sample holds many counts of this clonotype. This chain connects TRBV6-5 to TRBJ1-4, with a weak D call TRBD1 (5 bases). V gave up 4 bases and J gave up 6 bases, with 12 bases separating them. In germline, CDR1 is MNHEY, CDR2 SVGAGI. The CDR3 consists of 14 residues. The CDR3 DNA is TGTGCCAGCAGTTCAGGGTTCTTGGATGAAAAACTGTTTTTT. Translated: CASSSGFLDEKLFF.

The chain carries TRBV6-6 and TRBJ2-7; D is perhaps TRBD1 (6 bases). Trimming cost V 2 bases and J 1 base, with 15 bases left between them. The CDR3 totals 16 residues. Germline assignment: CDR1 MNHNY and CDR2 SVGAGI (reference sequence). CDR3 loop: CASSYPPRQVSYEQYF. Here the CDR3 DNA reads TGTGCCAGCAGTTACCCTCCCAGACAGGTTTCCTACGAGCAGTACTTC.

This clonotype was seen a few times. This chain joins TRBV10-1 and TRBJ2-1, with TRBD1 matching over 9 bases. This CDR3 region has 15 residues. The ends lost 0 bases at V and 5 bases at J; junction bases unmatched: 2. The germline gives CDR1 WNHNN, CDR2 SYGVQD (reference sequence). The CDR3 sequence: CASSESTGGHNEQFF. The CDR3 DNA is TGCGCCAGCAGTGAGTCGACAGGGGGTCACAATGAGCAGTTCTTC.

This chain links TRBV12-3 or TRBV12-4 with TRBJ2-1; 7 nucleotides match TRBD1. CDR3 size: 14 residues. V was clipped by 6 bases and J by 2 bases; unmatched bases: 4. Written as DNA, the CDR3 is TGTGCCAGCAGGCCGGACAGGACCTACAATGAGCAGTTCTTC. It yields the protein CASRPDRTYNEQFF.